This TCR beta chain was identified during a study of blood T cells in healthy people across ages. This clonotype was observed a few times. Next came a second PCR, run for about 7 to 12 cycles, which used a sample-barcoded 5' primer along with a J-beta primer mix. TCRdb reanalysed the 5' RACE reads using MiXCR and keeps one entry per CDR3 protein. This sample has fewer than 900,000 distinct CDR3 sequences, with about 40% found just once. Germline trimming cut 2 bases from V and 3 bases from J; bases unmatched to any gene: 5. Germline CDR1 reads KGHDR; CDR2 reads SFDVKD. This CDR3 contains 16 residues. This TCR was sampled from a woman aged 55-75 years in good health. Sequencing input: blood. The chain is built from TRBV24-1 and TRBJ2-7, with 11 bases that match TRBD2. CDR3 bases: TGTGCCACCAGTGATTGGGGGACTAGCGGCAACTACGAGCAGTACTTC. Amino acid sequence: CATSDWGTSGNYEQYF.